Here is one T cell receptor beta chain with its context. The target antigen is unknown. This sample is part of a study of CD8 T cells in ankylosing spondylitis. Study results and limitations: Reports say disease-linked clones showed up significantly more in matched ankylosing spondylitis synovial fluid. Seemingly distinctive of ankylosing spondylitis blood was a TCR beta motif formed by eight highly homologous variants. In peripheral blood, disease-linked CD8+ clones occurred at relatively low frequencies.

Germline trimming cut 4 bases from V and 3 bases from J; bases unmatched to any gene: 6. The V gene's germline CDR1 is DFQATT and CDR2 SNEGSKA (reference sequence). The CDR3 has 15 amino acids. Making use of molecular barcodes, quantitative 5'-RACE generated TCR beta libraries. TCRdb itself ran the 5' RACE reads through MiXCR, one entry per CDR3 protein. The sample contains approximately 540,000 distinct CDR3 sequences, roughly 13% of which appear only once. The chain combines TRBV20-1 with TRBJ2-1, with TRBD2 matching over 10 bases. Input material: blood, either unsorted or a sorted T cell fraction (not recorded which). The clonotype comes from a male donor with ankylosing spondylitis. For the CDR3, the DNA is TGCAGTGCTACTAGCGGGAGAGTCGGCTACAATGAGCAGTTCTTC. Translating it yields CSATSGRVGYNEQFF.